Reported below is one T cell receptor beta chain. These data originate in a study of blood T cell repertoires in COVID-19. V lost 4 bases and J lost 5, with 16 bases in between. CDR3 length equals 15 residues. The germline V gene has CDR1 SGHDT and CDR2 YYEEEE. The repertoire was sequenced with immunoSEQ multiplex PCR; TCRdb's copy has only in-frame clones and lacks some. The table lists about 69,000 clones, 86% of them singletons. V and J are TRBV5-6 and TRBJ1-5, with a weak D call TRBD1 (5 bases). Source material: peripheral blood. This clonotype was sampled from a man aged 30 to 39 with acute or convalescent COVID-19. This CDR3 reads CASSPMGRGDQPQHF. The CDR3 nucleotides read TGTGCCAGCAGCCCTATGGGACGGGGGGATCAGCCCCAGCATTTT.